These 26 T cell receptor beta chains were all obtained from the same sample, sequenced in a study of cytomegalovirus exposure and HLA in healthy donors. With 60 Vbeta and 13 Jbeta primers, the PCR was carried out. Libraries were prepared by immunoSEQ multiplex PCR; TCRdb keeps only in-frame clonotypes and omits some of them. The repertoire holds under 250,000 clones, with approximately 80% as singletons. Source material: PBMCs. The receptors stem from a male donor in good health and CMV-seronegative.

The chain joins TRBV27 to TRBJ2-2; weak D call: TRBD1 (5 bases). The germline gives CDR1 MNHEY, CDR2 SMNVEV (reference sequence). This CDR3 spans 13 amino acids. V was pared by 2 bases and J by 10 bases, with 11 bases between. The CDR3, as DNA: TGTGCCAGCAGTTTACTTCAGGGCGAGGAGCTGTTTTTT. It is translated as CASSLLQGEELFF.

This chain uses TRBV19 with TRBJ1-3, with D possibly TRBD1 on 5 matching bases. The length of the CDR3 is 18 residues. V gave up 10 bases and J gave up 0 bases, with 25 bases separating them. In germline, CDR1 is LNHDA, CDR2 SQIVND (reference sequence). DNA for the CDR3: TGTGCCACTCGGGACTTGGCGATGGAATTGCGCTCTGGAAACACCATATATTTT. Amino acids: CATRDLAMELRSGNTIYF.

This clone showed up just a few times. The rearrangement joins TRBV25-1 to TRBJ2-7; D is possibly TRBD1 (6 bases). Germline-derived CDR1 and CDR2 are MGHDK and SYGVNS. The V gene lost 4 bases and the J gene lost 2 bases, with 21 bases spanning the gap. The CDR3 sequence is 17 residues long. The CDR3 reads CASSAGKAGTWTYEQYF. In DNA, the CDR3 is TGTGCCAGCAGTGCCGGAAAAGCCGGGACATGGACCTACGAGCAGTACTTC.

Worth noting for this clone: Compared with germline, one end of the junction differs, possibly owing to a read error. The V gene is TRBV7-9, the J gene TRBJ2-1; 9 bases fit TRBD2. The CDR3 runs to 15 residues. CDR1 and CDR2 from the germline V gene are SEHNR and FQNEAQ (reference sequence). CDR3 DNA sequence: TGTGCCAGCAACTTAGGGGGCGCTAGCGGGGCTGAGCAGTTCTTC. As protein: CASNLGGASGAEQFF.

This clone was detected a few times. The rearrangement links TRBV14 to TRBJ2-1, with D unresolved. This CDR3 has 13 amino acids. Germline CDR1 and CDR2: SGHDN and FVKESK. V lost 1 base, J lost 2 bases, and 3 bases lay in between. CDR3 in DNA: TGTGCCAGCAGCCAAGCCACCTACAATGAGCAGTTCTTC. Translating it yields CASSQATYNEQFF.

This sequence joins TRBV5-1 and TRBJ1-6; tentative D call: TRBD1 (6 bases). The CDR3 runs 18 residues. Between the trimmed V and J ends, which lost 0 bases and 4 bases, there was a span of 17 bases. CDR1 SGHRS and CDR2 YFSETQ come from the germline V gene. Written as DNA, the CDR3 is TGCGCCAGCAGCTTGGACGTTAGGAGGACAGAGTATAATTCACCCCTCCACTTT. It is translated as CASSLDVRRTEYNSPLHF.

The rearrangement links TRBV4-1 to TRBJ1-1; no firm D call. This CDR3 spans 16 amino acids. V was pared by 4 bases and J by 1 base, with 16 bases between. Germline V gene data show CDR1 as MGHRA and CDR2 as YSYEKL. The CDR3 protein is CASSLWAAEENTEAFF. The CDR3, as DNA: TGCGCCAGCAGCCTATGGGCTGCAGAAGAGAACACTGAAGCTTTCTTT.

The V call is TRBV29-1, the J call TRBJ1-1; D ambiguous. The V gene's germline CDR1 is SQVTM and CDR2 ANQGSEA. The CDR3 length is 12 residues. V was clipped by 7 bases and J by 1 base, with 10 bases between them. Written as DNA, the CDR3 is TGCAGCGCCGACATTTCGAACACTGAAGCTTTCTTT. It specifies CSADISNTEAFF.

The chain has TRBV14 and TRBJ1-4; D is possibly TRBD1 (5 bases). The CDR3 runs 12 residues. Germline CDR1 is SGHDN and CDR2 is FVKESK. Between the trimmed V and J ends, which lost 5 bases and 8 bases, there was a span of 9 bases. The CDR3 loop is CASSRGWEKLFF. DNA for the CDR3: TGTGCCAGCAGCAGGGGTTGGGAAAAACTGTTTTTT.

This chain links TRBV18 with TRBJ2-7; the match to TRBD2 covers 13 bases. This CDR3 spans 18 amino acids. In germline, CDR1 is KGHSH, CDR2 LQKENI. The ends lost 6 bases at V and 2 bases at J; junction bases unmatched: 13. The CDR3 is CASSPLTATSGGAYEQYF. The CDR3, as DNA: TGTGCCAGCTCCCCTCTGACAGCAACTAGCGGGGGGGCCTACGAGCAGTACTTC. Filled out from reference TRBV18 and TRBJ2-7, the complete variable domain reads NAGVMQNPRHLVRRRGQEARLRCSPMKGHSHVYWYRQLPEEGLKFMVYLQKENIIDESGMPKERFSAEFPKEGPSILRIQQVVRGDSAAYFCASSPLTATSGGAYEQYFGPGTRLTVT.

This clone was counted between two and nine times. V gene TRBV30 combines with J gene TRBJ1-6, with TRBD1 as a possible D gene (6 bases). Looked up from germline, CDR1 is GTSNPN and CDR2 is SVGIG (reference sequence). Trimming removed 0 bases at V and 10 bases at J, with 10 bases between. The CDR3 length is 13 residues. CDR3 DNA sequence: TGTGCCTGGAGTGTACAGGGTCGGTCACCCCTCCACTTT. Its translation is CAWSVQGRSPLHF.

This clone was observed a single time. CDR3 coding DNA: TGTGCCAGCTCACCGACAGGGGGCCAGGGTGAAAAACTGTTTTTT. Translated: CASSPTGGQGEKLFF. The gene calls are TRBV18 and TRBJ1-4; 10 nucleotides align to TRBD1. This CDR3 contains 15 residues. V lost 3 bases to trimming and J lost 7 bases; unmatched junction nucleotides: 5. CDR1 KGHSH and CDR2 LQKENI come from the germline V gene.

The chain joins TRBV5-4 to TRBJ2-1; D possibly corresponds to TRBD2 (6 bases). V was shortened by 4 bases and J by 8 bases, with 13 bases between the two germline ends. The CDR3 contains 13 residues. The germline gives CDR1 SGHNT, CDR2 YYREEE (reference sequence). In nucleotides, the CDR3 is TGTGCCAGCAGCCCCCCGGGGGAGTATGAGCAGTTCTTC. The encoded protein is CASSPPGEYEQFF.

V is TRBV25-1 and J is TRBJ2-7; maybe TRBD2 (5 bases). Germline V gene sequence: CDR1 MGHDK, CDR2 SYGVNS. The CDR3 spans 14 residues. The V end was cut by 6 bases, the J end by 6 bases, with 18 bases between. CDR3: CASRGDGLGIEQYF. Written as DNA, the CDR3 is TGTGCCAGCAGGGGCGACGGGCTCGGGATCGAGCAGTACTTC.

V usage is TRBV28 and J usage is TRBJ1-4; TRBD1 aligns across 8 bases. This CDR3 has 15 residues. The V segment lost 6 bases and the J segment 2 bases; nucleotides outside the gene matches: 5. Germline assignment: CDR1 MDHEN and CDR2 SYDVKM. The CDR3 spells CASRHQGATNEKLFF. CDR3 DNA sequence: TGTGCCAGCAGACATCAGGGGGCGACTAATGAAAAACTGTTTTTT.

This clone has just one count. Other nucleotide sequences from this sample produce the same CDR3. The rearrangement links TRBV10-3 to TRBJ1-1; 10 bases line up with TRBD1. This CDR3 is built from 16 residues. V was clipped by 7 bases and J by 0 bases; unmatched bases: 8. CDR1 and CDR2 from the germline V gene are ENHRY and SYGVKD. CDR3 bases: TGTGCCATCATGGGGGACAGGGGTGATTTGAACACTGAAGCTTTCTTT. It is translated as CAIMGDRGDLNTEAFF.

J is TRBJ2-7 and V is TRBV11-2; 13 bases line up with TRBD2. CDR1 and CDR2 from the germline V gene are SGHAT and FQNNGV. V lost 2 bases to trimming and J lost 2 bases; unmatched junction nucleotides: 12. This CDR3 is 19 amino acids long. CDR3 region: CASSLQLAGGLGGAYEQYF. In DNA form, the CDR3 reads TGTGCCAGCAGCTTACAACTAGCGGGAGGGCTTGGAGGGGCCTACGAGCAGTACTTC.

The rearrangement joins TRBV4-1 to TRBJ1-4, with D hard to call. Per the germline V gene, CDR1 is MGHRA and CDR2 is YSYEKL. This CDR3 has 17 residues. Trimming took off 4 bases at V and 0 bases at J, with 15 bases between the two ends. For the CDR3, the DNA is TGCGCCAGCAGCCCTCAAGAGGGAATTTCAACTAATGAAAAACTGTTTTTT. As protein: CASSPQEGISTNEKLFF.

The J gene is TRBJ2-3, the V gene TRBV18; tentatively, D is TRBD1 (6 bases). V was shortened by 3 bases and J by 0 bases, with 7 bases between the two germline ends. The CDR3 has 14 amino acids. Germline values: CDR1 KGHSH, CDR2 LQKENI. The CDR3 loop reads CASSPGHSTDTQYF. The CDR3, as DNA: TGTGCCAGCTCACCGGGACATAGCACAGATACGCAGTATTTT.

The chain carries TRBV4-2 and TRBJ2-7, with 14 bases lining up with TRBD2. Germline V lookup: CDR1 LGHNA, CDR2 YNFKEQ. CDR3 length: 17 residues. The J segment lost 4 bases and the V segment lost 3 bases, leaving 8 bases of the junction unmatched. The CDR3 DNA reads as TGTGCCAGCAGCCAGCCGGCGACTAGCGGGAGGGTGTACGAGCAGTACTTC. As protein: CASSQPATSGRVYEQYF.

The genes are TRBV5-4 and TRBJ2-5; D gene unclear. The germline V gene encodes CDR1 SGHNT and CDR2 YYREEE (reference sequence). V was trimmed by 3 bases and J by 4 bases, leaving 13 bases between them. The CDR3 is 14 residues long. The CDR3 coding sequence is TGTGCCAGCAGCTCTACTGGTGTTGGAGAGACCCAGTACTTC. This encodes CASSSTGVGETQYF.

CDR3 coding DNA: TGCGCCAGCAGCCAAGACACAGGATCACCCCTCCACTTT. It encodes CASSQDTGSPLHF. V is TRBV4-1 and J is TRBJ1-6; possibly TRBD1 for D (5 bases). Germline V gives CDR1 MGHRA, CDR2 YSYEKL. The CDR3 runs 13 residues. Trimming cost V 0 bases and J 10 bases, with 7 bases left between them.

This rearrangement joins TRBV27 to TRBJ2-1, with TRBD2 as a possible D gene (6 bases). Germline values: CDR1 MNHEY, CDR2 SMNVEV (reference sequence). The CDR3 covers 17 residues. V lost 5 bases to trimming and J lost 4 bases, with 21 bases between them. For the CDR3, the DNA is TGTGCCAGCAGTCCCCGGAGGAACCTCGGACTATACAATGAGCAGTTCTTC. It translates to CASSPRRNLGLYNEQFF.

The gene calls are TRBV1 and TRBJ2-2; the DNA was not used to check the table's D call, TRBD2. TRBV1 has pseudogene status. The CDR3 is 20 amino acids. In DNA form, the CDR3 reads TGCACCAGCAGCCGTACGGGGGGAGGACTAGCGGGAAATAGGGGCGGGGAGCTGTTTTTT. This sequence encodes CTSSRTGGGLAGNRGGELFF.

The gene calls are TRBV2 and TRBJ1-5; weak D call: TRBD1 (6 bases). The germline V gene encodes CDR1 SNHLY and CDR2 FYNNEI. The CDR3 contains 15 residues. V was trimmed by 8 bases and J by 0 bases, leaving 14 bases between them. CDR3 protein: CASRLGDNSNQPQHF. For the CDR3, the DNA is TGTGCCAGCCGGCTAGGGGACAATAGCAATCAGCCCCAGCATTTT.

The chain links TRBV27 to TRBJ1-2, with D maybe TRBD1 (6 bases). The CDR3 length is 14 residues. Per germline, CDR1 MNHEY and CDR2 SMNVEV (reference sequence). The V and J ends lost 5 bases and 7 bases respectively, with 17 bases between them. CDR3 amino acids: CASSPKGGQGGYTF. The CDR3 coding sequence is TGTGCCAGCAGTCCTAAGGGGGGGCAGGGTGGCTACACCTTC.